This T cell receptor beta chain is drawn from a study of cytomegalovirus exposure and HLA in healthy donors. Whole-study results and caveats: Evidence from a later analysis indicated that most CMV-associated TCR beta chains looked HLA-restricted. In a later analysis, specific HLA alleles were associated with some 16,000 TCR beta sequences at a 0.05 false discovery rate.

The PCR had 60 Vbeta and 13 Jbeta primers. The table came from immunoSEQ multiplex PCR; TCRdb's copy has only in-frame clones and leaves some out. The sample has about 250,000 clones, roughly 84% seen once; the top ten hold 0.24%. V lost 2 bases and J lost 0, with 13 bases in between. Germline V gene sequence: CDR1 MNHEY, CDR2 SVGAGI. The CDR3 covers 16 residues. For this clone: Its matching antigen is unknown.

The rearrangement links TRBV6-5 to TRBJ1-1, with D maybe TRBD1 (6 bases). Specimen: PBMCs. The sequence was collected from a girl aged 2-10 years in good health and CMV-seronegative. The DNA for the CDR3 is TGTGCCAGCAGTTACGGGGGCAGGGGTATGAACACTGAAGCTTTCTTT. Its translation: CASSYGGRGMNTEAFF.